Following are 2 T cell receptor beta chains from one sample sequenced in a study of T cell repertoires in cytomegalovirus infection. TCRdb itself ran the reads through MiXCR, one entry per CDR3 protein. The table has about 900,000 distinct CDR3 sequences, less than 35% seen once. Antigens of these TCRs are unknown. This specimen was cultured CD8+ T cells from PBMCs, taken from culture after CMV antigen stimulation. All receptors derive from a human donor in good health (CMV status not recorded). Some clones in this sample may be carry-over from other donors' samples.

This clonotype turned up a few times. V usage is TRBV4-1 and J usage is TRBJ2-3; D unclear. V lost 1 base and J lost 4, with 6 bases in between. Germline V gene sequence: CDR1 MGHRA, CDR2 YSYEKL. CDR3 length equals 13 residues. CDR3 loop: CASSQGISDTQYF. CDR3 coding DNA: TGCGCCAGCAGCCAAGGTATTTCAGATACGCAGTATTTT.

The rearrangement links TRBV19 to TRBJ2-1; unclear D gene. V lost 5 bases and J 7 bases, leaving 15 bases between the germline ends. CDR1 is LNHDA and CDR2 is SQIVND in the germline V gene (reference sequence). The CDR3 has 14 residues. The CDR3 DNA reads TGTGCCAGTAGTTTTGGCCGGAATTGGAATGAGCAGTTCTTC. Translation: CASSFGRNWNEQFF.